This TCR beta chain appears in the sequencing data of a study of T cell changes during pregnancy in multiple sclerosis. The table came from immunoSEQ multiplex PCR; TCRdb's copy has only in-frame clones and leaves some out. The data contain 90,000 or so clones, roughly nine tenths of them singletons. Unmatched junction bases numbered 7, after V lost 0 bases and J lost 8 bases. This CDR3 region has 15 residues. Germline CDR1 and CDR2: MGHRA and YSYEKL. This TCR was recovered from a female donor in good health, serving as a control in a pregnancy study. Some clones in this sample may be carry-over from other donors' samples. Material: PBMCs, obtained in the first trimester of pregnancy. This rearrangement joins TRBV4-1 to TRBJ2-7, with 10 nucleotides matching TRBD2. The CDR3 loop reads CASSQESSGGTKQYF. In nucleotides, the CDR3 is TGCGCCAGCAGCCAAGAATCTAGCGGGGGAACAAAGCAGTACTTC.